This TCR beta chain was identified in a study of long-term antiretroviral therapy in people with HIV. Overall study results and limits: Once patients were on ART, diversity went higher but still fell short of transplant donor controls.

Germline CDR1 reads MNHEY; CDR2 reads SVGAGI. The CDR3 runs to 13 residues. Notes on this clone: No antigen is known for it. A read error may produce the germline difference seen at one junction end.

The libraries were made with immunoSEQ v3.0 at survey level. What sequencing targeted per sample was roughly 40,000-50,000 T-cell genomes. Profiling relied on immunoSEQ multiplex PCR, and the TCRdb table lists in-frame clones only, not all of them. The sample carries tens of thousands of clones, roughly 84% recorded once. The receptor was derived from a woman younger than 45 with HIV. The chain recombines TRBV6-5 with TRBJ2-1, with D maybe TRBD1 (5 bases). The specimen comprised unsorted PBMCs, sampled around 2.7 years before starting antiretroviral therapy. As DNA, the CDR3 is TGTGCCAGCAGTTACTCTCAAGGGGTCAAGGAGATCTTC. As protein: CASSYSQGVKEIF.